The 30 T cell receptor beta chains below come from one sample, sequenced in a study of blood T cell repertoires in COVID-19. The method was immunoSEQ multiplex PCR; TCRdb's version includes in-frame clones alone and lacks a portion of them. The sample has some 290,000 clones, approximately 82% seen once. The specimen sequenced was peripheral blood. Receptors originate from a man aged 60 to 69 who had recovered from COVID-19.

This clone has just one count. The chain joins TRBV28 to TRBJ2-7; TRBD2 aligns across 8 bases. V dropped 3 bases and J dropped 1; count of bases not matched to a gene: 2. This CDR3 is built from 14 residues. CDR1 is MDHEN and CDR2 is SYDVKM in the germline V gene. The CDR3 reads CASSFGGVSYEQYF. The CDR3 nucleotides read TGTGCCAGCAGTTTCGGGGGGGTTTCCTACGAGCAGTACTTC.

The chain couples TRBV5-4 to TRBJ2-7, with D tentatively TRBD2 (6 bases). Germline V lookup: CDR1 SGHNT, CDR2 YYREEE (reference sequence). This CDR3 comprises 13 residues. The V and J ends lost 0 bases and 4 bases respectively, with 8 bases between them. The CDR3 is CASSLDLAYEQYF. For the CDR3, the DNA is TGTGCCAGCAGCTTGGACCTAGCGTACGAGCAGTACTTC.

The chain carries TRBV5-1 and TRBJ2-4, with 10 bases that match TRBD1. After removal of 4 bases from V and 1 base from J, the junction contained 2 bases not matched to a gene. Germline lookup yields CDR1 SGHRS and CDR2 YFSETQ. CDR3 length: 15 residues. The chain's CDR3 is CASSKGQGAKNIQYF. DNA of the CDR3: TGCGCCAGCAGCAAGGGACAGGGGGCCAAAAACATTCAGTACTTC.

The V gene is TRBV7-3, the J gene TRBJ1-3; 7 bases align to TRBD1. With V trimmed by 5 bases and J by 1 base, 8 bases remained unmatched. This CDR3 has 16 residues. Germline V gives CDR1 SGHTA, CDR2 FQGTGA. The CDR3: CASSPDRLGSGNTIYF. In DNA form, the CDR3 reads TGTGCCAGCAGCCCGGACAGGCTAGGATCTGGAAACACCATATATTTT. Full variable domain (outside the CDR3, taken from reference TRBV7-3 and TRBJ1-3): GAGVSQTPSNKVTEKGKYVELRCDPISGHTALYWYRQSLGQGPEFLIYFQGTGAADDSGLPNDRFFAVRPEGSVSTLKIQRTERGDSAVYLCASSPDRLGSGNTIYFGEGSWLTVV.

The chain carries TRBV5-1 and TRBJ2-2; 16 nucleotides align to TRBD2. V shed 3 bases, J shed 4 bases, and the junction held 9 bases outside the gene matches. Germline lookup yields CDR1 SGHRS and CDR2 YFSETQ. The CDR3 sequence is 19 residues long. DNA for the CDR3: TGCGCCAGCAGCTCAACCGGGACTAGCGGGAGGGCCTTCACCGGGGAGCTGTTTTTT. Translation: CASSSTGTSGRAFTGELFF. Together with reference TRBV5-1 and TRBJ2-2, the CDR3 gives the full variable domain: KAGVTQTPRYLIKTRGQQVTLSCSPISGHRSVSWYQQTPGQGLQFLFEYFSETQRNKGNFPGRFSGRQFSNSRSEMNVSTLELGDSALYLCASSSTGTSGRAFTGELFFGEGSRLTVL.

The chain combines TRBV5-4 with TRBJ1-1; D gene uncertain. Germline CDR1 reads SGHNT; CDR2 reads YYREEE (reference sequence). Trimming left V 3 bases short and J 1 base short, with 13 bases between. This CDR3 has 15 residues. The CDR3 loop reads CASSSGVTENTEAFF. Here the CDR3 DNA reads TGTGCCAGCAGCTCGGGAGTGACGGAGAACACTGAAGCTTTCTTT.

V is TRBV11-2 and J is TRBJ2-7, with 11 bases aligning to TRBD2. The CDR3 extends over 14 amino acids. Germline trimming cut 4 bases from V and 6 bases from J; bases unmatched to any gene: 5. Germline assignment: CDR1 SGHAT and CDR2 FQNNGV. CDR3 DNA: TGTGCCAGCAGCTCCACTAGCGGGAGTCGCGAGCAGTACTTC. It yields the protein CASSSTSGSREQYF.

The genes are TRBV4-1 and TRBJ2-2; D gene uncertain. Trimming pared 1 base from V and 1 base from J, leaving 10 bases between. The CDR3 consists of 16 residues. Germline CDR1 reads MGHRA; CDR2 reads YSYEKL. CDR3 bases: TGCGCCAGCAGCCAAGCACAGTTGGGGAACACCGGGGAGCTGTTTTTT. Protein sequence: CASSQAQLGNTGELFF.

The V gene is TRBV28, the J gene TRBJ2-7, with D possibly matching TRBD2 (8 bases). V was pared by 10 bases and J by 6 bases, with 37 bases between. CDR1 and CDR2 (germline): MDHEN, SYDVKM. The CDR3 contains 19 residues. Written as DNA, the CDR3 is TGTGCCAACCACCTTGGGACAGTCAAGTTTAGCGGGGTAAACTTCGAGCAGTACTTC. This translates into CANHLGTVKFSGVNFEQYF.

The V gene is TRBV19, the J gene TRBJ2-7; 8 positions match TRBD2. Germline CDR1 reads LNHDA; CDR2 reads SQIVND (reference sequence). CDR3 length equals 16 residues. V shed 1 base, J shed 1 base, and the junction held 6 bases outside the gene matches. CDR3: CASSIVREGGSYEQYF. The CDR3 DNA sequence: TGTGCCAGTAGTATAGTCCGGGAGGGCGGGTCCTACGAGCAGTACTTC.

This chain joins TRBV30 and TRBJ1-6, with D maybe TRBD1 (6 bases). The CDR3 is 15 residues long. CDR1 and CDR2 (germline): GTSNPN, SVGIG (reference sequence). Trimming left V 2 bases short and J 6 bases short, with 14 bases between. The CDR3 region is CAWSRGGAANSPLHF. The CDR3 DNA reads as TGTGCCTGGAGTCGAGGGGGGGCTGCTAATTCACCCCTCCACTTT.

J is TRBJ2-5 and V is TRBV5-1; 10 bases map to TRBD1. The CDR3 is 14 amino acids. The ends lost 7 bases at V and 1 base at J; junction bases unmatched: 4. Germline CDR1 is SGHRS and CDR2 is YFSETQ. The CDR3 here is CASGRTGGQETQYF. The DNA for the CDR3 is TGCGCCAGCGGAAGGACAGGGGGCCAAGAGACCCAGTACTTC. The variable domain in full, with the rest retrieved from reference TRBV5-1 and TRBJ2-5, is KAGVTQTPRYLIKTRGQQVTLSCSPISGHRSVSWYQQTPGQGLQFLFEYFSETQRNKGNFPGRFSGRQFSNSRSEMNVSTLELGDSALYLCASGRTGGQETQYFGPGTRLLVL.

This chain uses TRBV6-5 with TRBJ2-1; 13 nucleotides align to TRBD2. The CDR3 sequence is 14 residues long. Germline-derived CDR1 and CDR2 are MNHEY and SVGAGI. The junction had 8 bases not matched to a gene; V was cut back by 8 bases and J by 10 bases. The CDR3 sequence is CASGTSGTKGEQFF. The CDR3 DNA reads TGTGCCAGCGGGACTAGCGGGACCAAGGGGGAGCAGTTCTTC.

This chain joins TRBV10-3 and TRBJ2-3, with 9 positions matching TRBD2. V shed 6 bases and J 6 bases; nucleotides not matched to a gene: 16. In germline, CDR1 is ENHRY, CDR2 SYGVKD. This CDR3 contains 17 residues. The chain's CDR3 is CAIRGTGLASGSDTQYF. The CDR3 bases are TGTGCCATCAGGGGTACGGGACTAGCAAGCGGATCGGATACGCAGTATTTT.

V gene TRBV11-1 combines with J gene TRBJ2-7; the D is unclear. Germline CDR1 reads SGHAT; CDR2 reads FQDESV (reference sequence). Trimming took 0 bases from V and 3 from J, leaving 12 bases between them. The CDR3 sequence is 15 residues long. CDR3 in amino acids: CASSLAVGNNYEQYF. The CDR3 nucleotides read TGTGCCAGCAGCTTAGCTGTGGGCAATAACTACGAGCAGTACTTC.

This clone was observed a few times. This rearrangement joins TRBV6-1 to TRBJ2-7; weak D call: TRBD1 (6 bases). There are 14 residues in the CDR3. V was pared by 0 bases and J by 5 bases, with 11 bases between. The germline gives CDR1 MNHNS, CDR2 SASEGT. Here the CDR3 reads CASSEANRDHEQYF. The DNA for the CDR3 is TGTGCCAGCAGTGAAGCAAACAGGGACCACGAGCAGTACTTC.

The rearrangement joins TRBV6-1 to TRBJ1-2; 7 bases line up with TRBD1. Trimming at V came to 1 base and at J to 8 bases, leaving 13 bases not matched to a gene. Looked up from germline, CDR1 is MNHNS and CDR2 is SASEGT. The CDR3 consists of 16 residues. CDR3 in amino acids: CASSEGDRVLYGGYTF. CDR3 sequence (DNA): TGTGCCAGCAGTGAAGGGGACAGAGTGCTATATGGCGGCTACACCTTC.

This rearrangement joins TRBV6-5 to TRBJ2-5, with D perhaps TRBD1 (5 bases). The germline V and J ends were trimmed by 0 bases and 5 bases, with 13 bases remaining between them. The CDR3 is 15 residues long. Germline assignment: CDR1 MNHEY and CDR2 SVGAGI. CDR3 region: CASSYSGAGLETQYF. The CDR3 DNA sequence: TGTGCCAGCAGTTACTCTGGGGCAGGTTTGGAGACCCAGTACTTC.

The chain employs TRBV19 and TRBJ2-7; 10 bases fit TRBD1. J was trimmed by 0 bases and V by 8 bases; bases with no gene match: 1. The CDR3 is 13 residues long. Germline-derived CDR1 and CDR2 are LNHDA and SQIVND (reference sequence). The CDR3 loop reads CASRDRGSYEQYF. DNA of the CDR3: TGTGCCAGTCGGGACAGGGGCTCCTACGAGCAGTACTTC. The variable domain in full, with the rest retrieved from reference TRBV19 and TRBJ2-7, is DGGITQSPKYLFRKEGQNVTLSCEQNLNHDAMYWYRQDPGQGLRLIYYSQIVNDFQKGDIAEGYSVSREKKESFPLTVTSAQKNPTAFYLCASRDRGSYEQYFGPGTRLTVT.

This chain connects TRBV3-1 (or the pseudogene TRBV3-2) to TRBJ1-2; TRBD1 is a possible D gene (6 bases). Germline-derived CDR1 and CDR2 are LGHDT and YNNKEL (reference sequence). The CDR3 is made up of 17 amino acids. Trimming stripped 3 bases from V and 4 bases from J, with 21 bases between. The CDR3 region has the DNA TGTGCCAGCAGCCAGAGATATAAGGGGGTATTTATCTATGGCTACACCTTC. This gives the protein CASSQRYKGVFIYGYTF.

This chain connects TRBV5-1 to TRBJ2-2; 7 bases map to TRBD1. The J segment lost 0 bases and the V segment lost 4 bases, leaving 0 bases of the junction unmatched. The length of the CDR3 is 14 residues. Germline loops: CDR1 SGHRS, CDR2 YFSETQ. The CDR3 sequence is CASSGTANTGELFF. Written as DNA, the CDR3 is TGCGCCAGCAGCGGGACAGCGAACACCGGGGAGCTGTTTTTT.

CDR3 in DNA: TGTGCCAGCAAATTCCCAGCCTACGAGCAGTACTTC. The encoded protein is CASKFPAYEQYF. The chain links TRBV6-5 to TRBJ2-7, with D unresolved. Trimming cost V 7 bases and J 2 bases, with 9 bases left between them. This CDR3 contains 12 residues. CDR1 MNHEY and CDR2 SVGAGI come from the germline V gene.

This clone was seen only a few times. The chain recombines TRBV3-1 (or the pseudogene TRBV3-2) with TRBJ2-5, with D possibly TRBD2 on 5 matching bases. This CDR3 region has 15 residues. Germline V gives CDR1 LGHDT, CDR2 YNNKEL (reference sequence). V was clipped by 1 base and J by 5 bases, with 14 bases between them. CDR3 residues: CASSQVDYQRETQYF. The CDR3 bases are TGTGCCAGCAGCCAAGTAGACTACCAGCGCGAGACCCAGTACTTC.

The rearrangement uses TRBV28 and TRBJ2-5, with TRBD1 identical over 7 bases. V lost 4 bases to trimming and J lost 5 bases; unmatched junction nucleotides: 10. Looked up from germline, CDR1 is MDHEN and CDR2 is SYDVKM. The CDR3 is 15 residues long. The chain's CDR3 is CASSSPDRAAETQYF. For the CDR3, the DNA is TGTGCCAGCAGTTCCCCCGACAGGGCGGCGGAGACCCAGTACTTC.

The rearrangement joins TRBV5-1 to TRBJ2-7, with TRBD2 matching 7 bases. Per germline, CDR1 SGHRS and CDR2 YFSETQ. Germline trimming cut 0 bases from V and 6 bases from J; bases unmatched to any gene: 6. The CDR3 consists of 14 residues. DNA of the CDR3: TGCGCCAGCAGCTTGGAGGGGAGGGGCTTCGAGCAGTACTTC. Translated: CASSLEGRGFEQYF.

This chain uses TRBV25-1 with TRBJ2-2; the D gene is possibly TRBD1 (6 bases). Germline V gene lookup returns CDR1 MGHDK and CDR2 SYGVNS. The CDR3 has 13 residues. Between the trimmed V and J ends, which lost 6 bases and 6 bases, there was a span of 11 bases. The CDR3 region has the DNA TGTGCCAGCAGGGCAGGACAGCCCGGGGAGCTGTTTTTT. It codes for CASRAGQPGELFF. Combining the CDR3 with reference TRBV25-1 and TRBJ2-2 gives the whole variable domain EADIYQTPRYLVIGTGKKITLECSQTMGHDKMYWYQQDPGMELHLIHYSYGVNSTEKGDLSSESTVSRIRTEHFPLTLESARPSHTSQYLCASRAGQPGELFFGEGSRLTVL.

The CDR3 here is CASSSPGQGMETQYF. CDR3 nucleotide sequence: TGTGCCAGTAGTAGCCCGGGACAGGGTATGGAGACCCAGTACTTC. The V gene is TRBV19, the J gene TRBJ2-5, with 9 bases identical to TRBD1. CDR1 is LNHDA and CDR2 is SQIVND in the germline V gene (reference sequence). With V trimmed by 4 bases and J by 5 bases, 8 bases remained unmatched. This CDR3 has 15 amino acids.

The table lists this clone with a few counts. The chain is built from TRBV29-1 and TRBJ2-1, with D perhaps matching TRBD2 (6 bases). The CDR3 loop spans 13 amino acids. From germline, CDR1 is SQVTM and CDR2 ANQGSEA. Trimming left V 8 bases short and J 8 bases short, with 19 bases between. CDR3 loop: CSTRDGPPHEQFF. Here the CDR3 DNA reads TGCAGCACGCGGGATGGTCCCCCCCATGAGCAGTTCTTC.

This clone appeared once. The chain joins TRBV9 to TRBJ2-1; D may be TRBD2 (6 bases). Germline values: CDR1 SGDLS, CDR2 YYNGEE. The CDR3 runs to 15 residues. V gave up 5 bases and J gave up 4 bases, with 16 bases separating them. The CDR3 DNA reads TGTGCCAGCAGTTCAGGTACGGAGGGGTACAATGAGCAGTTCTTC. Translated: CASSSGTEGYNEQFF.

The genes are TRBV4-1 and TRBJ1-4, with 9 bases lining up with TRBD1. Germline CDR1 and CDR2: MGHRA and YSYEKL. The CDR3 runs 16 residues. V lost 5 bases, J lost 7 bases, and 11 bases stayed unmatched. The CDR3 reads CASSYLSPGQGEKLFF. In DNA, the CDR3 is TGCGCCAGCAGCTACCTTAGCCCGGGACAGGGTGAAAAACTGTTTTTT.